Listed below are T cell receptor beta chains from one sample, sequenced in a study of CD8+ T cells in alopecia areata. Some clones are missing from TCRdb's copy, which holds only in-frame ones; the method was immunoSEQ multiplex PCR. The sample lists about 200,000 clones; 58% were seen once. Material: CD4+ T cells sorted from blood, obtained at week 24, from a patient treated with tofacitinib. These receptors were taken from a human donor with alopecia areata. Both conserved end residues are part of each CDR3. A D gene is named only where the DNA matches it firmly. The size field is filled for only some rows; it gives once, few, many or a size class.

J gene: TRBJ2-5
V gene: TRBV6-6
D gene: TRBD1
clone size: -
CDR3 protein: CASRTGGYTSYETQYF
CDR3 DNA: TGTGCCAGCAGGACAGGGGGCTACACGTCTTACGAGACCCAGTACTTC

J gene: TRBJ2-5
V gene: TRBV6-1
D gene: -
clone size: -
CDR3 protein: CASSKGQNQETQYF
CDR3 DNA: TGTGCCAGCAGTAAGGGACAAAACCAAGAGACCCAGTACTTC

J gene: TRBJ2-1
V gene: TRBV4-1
D gene: -
clone size: -
CDR3 protein: CASSQVDSLYNEQFF
CDR3 DNA: TGCGCCAGCAGCCAAGTGGACAGCCTATACAATGAGCAGTTCTTC

J gene: TRBJ2-7
V gene: TRBV5-1
D gene: TRBD2
clone size: -
CDR3 protein: CASSLVHGQGLAVYEQYF
CDR3 DNA: TGCGCCAGCAGCTTGGTACACGGGCAGGGACTAGCCGTCTACGAGCAGTACTTC

J gene: TRBJ1-2
V gene: TRBV6-5
D gene: -
clone size: -
CDR3 protein: CASSYSIKSFYGYTF
CDR3 DNA: TGTGCCAGCAGTTACTCGATAAAATCATTCTATGGCTACACCTTC

J gene: TRBJ1-1
V gene: TRBV30
D gene: TRBD1
clone size: -
CDR3 protein: CASRGLATEAFF
CDR3 DNA: TGTGCCTCCAGGGGGCTAGCTACTGAAGCTTTCTTT

J gene: TRBJ1-1
V gene: TRBV5-6
D gene: -
clone size: -
CDR3 protein: CASSLTNMNTEAFF
CDR3 DNA: TGTGCCAGCAGCTTGACAAACATGAACACTGAAGCTTTCTTT

J gene: TRBJ1-2
V gene: TRBV5-1
D gene: TRBD1
clone size: few
CDR3 protein: CASSVPGQGRDGYTF
CDR3 DNA: TGCGCCAGCAGCGTACCGGGACAGGGGAGGGATGGCTACACCTTC

J gene: TRBJ2-1
V gene: TRBV11-2
D gene: TRBD2
clone size: many
CDR3 protein: CASSFRLAGVFNEQFF
CDR3 DNA: TGTGCCAGCAGCTTCCGACTAGCGGGAGTCTTCAATGAGCAGTTCTTC

J gene: TRBJ2-5
V gene: TRBV5-1
D gene: -
clone size: few
CDR3 protein: CASSLAVGETQYF
CDR3 DNA: TGCGCCAGCAGCTTGGCCGTCGGAGAGACCCAGTACTTC

J gene: TRBJ1-1
V gene: TRBV30
D gene: -
clone size: -
CDR3 protein: CAWTRNTEAFF
CDR3 DNA: TGTGCCTGGACTCGGAACACTGAAGCTTTCTTT

J gene: TRBJ2-5
V gene: TRBV5-4
D gene: -
clone size: -
CDR3 protein: CASSLEAGETQYF
CDR3 DNA: TGTGCCAGCAGCTTGGAGGCGGGCGAGACCCAGTACTTC

J gene: TRBJ1-2
V gene: TRBV30
D gene: -
clone size: -
CDR3 protein: CAWSDQGNFGYTF
CDR3 DNA: TGTGCCTGGAGTGACCAGGGTAACTTTGGCTACACCTTC

J gene: TRBJ2-3
V gene: TRBV18
D gene: -
clone size: -
CDR3 protein: CASSPTSSTDTQYF
CDR3 DNA: TGTGCCAGCTCACCAACATCTAGCACAGATACGCAGTATTTT

J gene: TRBJ2-5
V gene: TRBV25-1
D gene: -
clone size: -
CDR3 protein: CASRVGETQYF
CDR3 DNA: TGTGCCAGCAGAGTAGGAGAGACCCAGTACTTC